This TCR beta chain comes out of a study of T cell responses to AZD1222 COVID-19 vaccine. TCRdb's table, derived via immunoSEQ multiplex PCR, lists solely in-frame clones and lacks some. The data show about 54,000 clones, with 80% to 90% seen just once and roughly 2% held by the top ten. This specimen consisted of peripheral blood, obtained on day 0 of AZD1222 vaccination. This TCR came from an adult in good health.

Written as DNA, the CDR3 is TGCAGCGTTGAAGATCTGTGGGGTGGGGTGTACAATGAGCAGTTCTTC. Residues: CSVEDLWGGVYNEQFF. The V and J genes are TRBV29-1 and TRBJ2-1, with no clear D. Deletions cut 0 bases from V and 4 bases from J, with 16 bases between. This CDR3 has 16 amino acids. In germline, CDR1 is SQVTM, CDR2 ANQGSEA.